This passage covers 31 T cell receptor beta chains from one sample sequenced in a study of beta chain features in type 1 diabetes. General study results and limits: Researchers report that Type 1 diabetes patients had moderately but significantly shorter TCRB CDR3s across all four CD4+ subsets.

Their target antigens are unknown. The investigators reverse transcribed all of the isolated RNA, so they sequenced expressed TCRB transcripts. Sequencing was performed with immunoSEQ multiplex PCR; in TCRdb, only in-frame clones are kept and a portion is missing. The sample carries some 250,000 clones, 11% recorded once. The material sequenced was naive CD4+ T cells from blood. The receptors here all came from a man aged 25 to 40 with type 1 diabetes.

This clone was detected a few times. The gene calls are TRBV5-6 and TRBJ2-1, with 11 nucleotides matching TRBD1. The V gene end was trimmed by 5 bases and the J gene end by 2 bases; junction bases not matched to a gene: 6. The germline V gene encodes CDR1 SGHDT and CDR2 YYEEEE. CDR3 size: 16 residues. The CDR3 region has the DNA TGTGCCAGCAGTCTTAGGACAGGGGGCGCCTACAATGAGCAGTTCTTC. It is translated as CASSLRTGGAYNEQFF.

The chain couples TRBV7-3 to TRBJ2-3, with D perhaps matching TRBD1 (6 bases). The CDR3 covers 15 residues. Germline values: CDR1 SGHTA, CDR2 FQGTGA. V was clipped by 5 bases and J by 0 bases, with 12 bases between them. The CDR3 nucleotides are TGTGCCAGCAGCCCCAGGGGTCCTAGCACAGATACGCAGTATTTT. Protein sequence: CASSPRGPSTDTQYF.

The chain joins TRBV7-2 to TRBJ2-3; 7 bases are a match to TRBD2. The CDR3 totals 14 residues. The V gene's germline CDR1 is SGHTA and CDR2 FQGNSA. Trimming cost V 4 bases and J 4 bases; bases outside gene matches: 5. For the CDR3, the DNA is TGTGCCAGCAGCTCAGCGGGGAGTGCAGATACGCAGTATTTT. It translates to CASSSAGSADTQYF. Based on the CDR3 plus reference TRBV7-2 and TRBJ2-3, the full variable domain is GAGVSQSPSNKVTEKGKDVELRCDPISGHTALYWYRQSLGQGLEFLIYFQGNSAPDKSGLPSDRFSAERTGGSVSTLTIQRTQQEDSAVYLCASSSAGSADTQYFGPGTRLTVL.

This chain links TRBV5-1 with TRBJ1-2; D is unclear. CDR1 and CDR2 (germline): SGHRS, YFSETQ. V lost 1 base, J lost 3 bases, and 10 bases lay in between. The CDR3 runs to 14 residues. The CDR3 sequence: CASSLPGVDYGYTF. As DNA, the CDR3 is TGCGCCAGCAGCTTGCCCGGGGTCGACTATGGCTACACCTTC.

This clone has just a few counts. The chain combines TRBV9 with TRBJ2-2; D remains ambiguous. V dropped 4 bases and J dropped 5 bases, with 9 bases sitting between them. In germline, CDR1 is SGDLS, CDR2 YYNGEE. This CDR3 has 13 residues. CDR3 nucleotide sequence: TGTGCCAGCAGCTTTCAGAGGACCGGGGAGCTGTTTTTT. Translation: CASSFQRTGELFF.

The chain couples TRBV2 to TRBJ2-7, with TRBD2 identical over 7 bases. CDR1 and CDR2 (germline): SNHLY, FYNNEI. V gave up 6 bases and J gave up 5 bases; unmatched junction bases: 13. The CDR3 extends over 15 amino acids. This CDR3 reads CASRLTTGGPHEQYF. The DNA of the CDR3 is TGTGCCAGCAGGCTCACGACGGGGGGTCCCCACGAGCAGTACTTC.

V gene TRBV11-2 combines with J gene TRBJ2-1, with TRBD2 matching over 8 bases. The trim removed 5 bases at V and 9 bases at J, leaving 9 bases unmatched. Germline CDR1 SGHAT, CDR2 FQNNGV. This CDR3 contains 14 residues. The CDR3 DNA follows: TGTGCCAGCAGCCATCCAGTAGCGGGGAGTGAGCAGTTCTTC. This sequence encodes CASSHPVAGSEQFF.

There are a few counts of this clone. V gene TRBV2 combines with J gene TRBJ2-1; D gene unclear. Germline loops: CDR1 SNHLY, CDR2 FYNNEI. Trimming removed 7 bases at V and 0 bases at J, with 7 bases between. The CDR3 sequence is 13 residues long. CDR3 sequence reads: CASNGFSYNEQFF. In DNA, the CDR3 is TGTGCCAGCAATGGCTTCTCCTACAATGAGCAGTTCTTC.

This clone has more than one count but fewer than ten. This chain's CDR3 is CASSSGTKARTQYF. CDR3 sequence (DNA): TGTGCCAGCAGCTCTGGGACAAAAGCACGGACCCAGTACTTC. The chain uses TRBV7-9 and TRBJ2-5; D might be TRBD1 (6 bases). The ends were cut back, 4 bases at V and 7 bases at J, with 16 bases in the middle. This CDR3 contains 14 residues. The germline V gene encodes CDR1 SEHNR and CDR2 FQNEAQ (reference sequence). Filled out from reference TRBV7-9 and TRBJ2-5, the complete variable domain reads DTGVSQNPRHKITKRGQNVTFRCDPISEHNRLYWYRQTLGQGPEFLTYFQNEAQLEKSRLLSDRFSAERPKGSFSTLEIQRTEQGDSAMYLCASSSGTKARTQYFGPGTRLLVL.

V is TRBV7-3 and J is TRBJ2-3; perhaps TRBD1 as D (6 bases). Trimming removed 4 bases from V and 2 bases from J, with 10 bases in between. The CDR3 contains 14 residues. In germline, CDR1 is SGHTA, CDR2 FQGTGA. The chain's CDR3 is CASSSTGFTDTQYF. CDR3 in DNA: TGTGCCAGCAGCTCGACAGGCTTCACAGATACGCAGTATTTT.

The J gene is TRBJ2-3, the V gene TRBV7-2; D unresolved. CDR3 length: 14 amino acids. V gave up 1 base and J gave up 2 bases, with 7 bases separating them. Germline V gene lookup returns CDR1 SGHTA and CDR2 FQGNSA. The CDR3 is CASSLGSTTDTQYF. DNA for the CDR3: TGTGCCAGCAGCTTAGGGAGTACCACAGATACGCAGTATTTT.

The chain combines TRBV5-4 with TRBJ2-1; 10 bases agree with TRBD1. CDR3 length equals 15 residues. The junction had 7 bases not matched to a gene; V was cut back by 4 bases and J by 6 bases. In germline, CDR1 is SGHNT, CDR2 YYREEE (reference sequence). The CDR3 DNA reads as TGTGCCAGCAGCCCGGGGACAGGGGCCGGCAATGAGCAGTTCTTC. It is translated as CASSPGTGAGNEQFF. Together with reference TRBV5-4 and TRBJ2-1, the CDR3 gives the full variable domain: ETGVTQSPTHLIKTRGQQVTLRCSSQSGHNTVSWYQQALGQGPQFIFQYYREEENGRGNFPPRFSGLQFPNYSSELNVNALELDDSALYLCASSPGTGAGNEQFFGPGTRLTVL.

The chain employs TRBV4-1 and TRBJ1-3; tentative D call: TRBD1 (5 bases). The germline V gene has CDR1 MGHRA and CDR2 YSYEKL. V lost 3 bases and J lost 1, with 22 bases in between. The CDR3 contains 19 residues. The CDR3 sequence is CASSQYFWAGRLSGNTIYF. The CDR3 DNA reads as TGCGCCAGCAGCCAGTATTTTTGGGCGGGACGTCTTTCTGGAAACACCATATATTTT.

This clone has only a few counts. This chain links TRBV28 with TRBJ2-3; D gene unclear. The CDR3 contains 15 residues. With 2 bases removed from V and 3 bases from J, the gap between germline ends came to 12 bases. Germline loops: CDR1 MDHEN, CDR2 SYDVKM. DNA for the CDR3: TGTGCCAGCAGTTTAAAGATGCTACTTACAGATACGCAGTATTTT. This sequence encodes CASSLKMLLTDTQYF.

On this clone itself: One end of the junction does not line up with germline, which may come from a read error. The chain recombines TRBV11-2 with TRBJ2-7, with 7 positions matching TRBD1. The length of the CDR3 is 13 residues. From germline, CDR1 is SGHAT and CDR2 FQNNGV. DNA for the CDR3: TGTGCCAGCAGCTTAGAGACGGGGACAGCCATGGACTTC. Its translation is CASSLETGTAMDF.

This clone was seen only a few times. In nucleotides, the CDR3 is TGTGCCTGGACTCTCTCCGGGACTGAGTTCTTC. This sequence encodes CAWTLSGTEFF. The chain couples TRBV30 to TRBJ2-1, with TRBD2 as a possible D gene (6 bases). V shed 4 bases and J shed 14 bases, with 15 bases lying between them. The V gene's germline CDR1 is GTSNPN and CDR2 SVGIG (reference sequence). The CDR3 runs 11 residues.

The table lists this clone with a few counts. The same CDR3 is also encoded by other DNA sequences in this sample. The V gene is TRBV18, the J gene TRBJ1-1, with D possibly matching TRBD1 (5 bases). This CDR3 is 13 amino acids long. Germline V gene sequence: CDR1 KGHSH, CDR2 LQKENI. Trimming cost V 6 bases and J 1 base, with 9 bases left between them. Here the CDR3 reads CASSPGQNTEAFF. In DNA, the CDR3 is TGTGCCAGCTCCCCCGGACAGAACACTGAAGCTTTCTTT.

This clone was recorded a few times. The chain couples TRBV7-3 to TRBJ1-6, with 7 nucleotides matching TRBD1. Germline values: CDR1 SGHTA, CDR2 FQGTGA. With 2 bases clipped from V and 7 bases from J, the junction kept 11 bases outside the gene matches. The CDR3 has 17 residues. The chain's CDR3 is CASSLDGPGQANSPLHF. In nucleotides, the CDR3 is TGTGCCAGCAGCTTAGACGGTCCTGGACAGGCAAATTCACCCCTCCACTTT. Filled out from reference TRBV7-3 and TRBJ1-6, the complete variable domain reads GAGVSQTPSNKVTEKGKYVELRCDPISGHTALYWYRQSLGQGPEFLIYFQGTGAADDSGLPNDRFFAVRPEGSVSTLKIQRTERGDSAVYLCASSLDGPGQANSPLHFGNGTRLTVT.

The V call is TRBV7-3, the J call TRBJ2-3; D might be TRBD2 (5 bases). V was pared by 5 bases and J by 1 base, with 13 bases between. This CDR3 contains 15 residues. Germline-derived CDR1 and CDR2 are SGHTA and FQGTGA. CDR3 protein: CASSRDGGGTDTQYF. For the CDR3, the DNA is TGTGCCAGCAGCCGAGATGGAGGTGGCACAGATACGCAGTATTTT.

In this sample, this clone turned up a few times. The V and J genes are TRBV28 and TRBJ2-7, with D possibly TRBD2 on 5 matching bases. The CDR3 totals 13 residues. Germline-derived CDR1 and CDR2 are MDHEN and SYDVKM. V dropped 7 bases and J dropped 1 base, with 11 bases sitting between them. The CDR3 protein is CASKEGVSYEQYF. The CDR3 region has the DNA TGTGCCAGCAAAGAGGGTGTATCCTACGAGCAGTACTTC.

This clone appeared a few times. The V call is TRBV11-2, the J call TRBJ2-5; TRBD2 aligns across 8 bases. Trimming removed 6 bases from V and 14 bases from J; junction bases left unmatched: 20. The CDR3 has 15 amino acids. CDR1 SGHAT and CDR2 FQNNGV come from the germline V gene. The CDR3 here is CASRSLLGAQRGLYF. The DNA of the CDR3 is TGTGCCAGCAGGTCGCTGCTAGGGGCCCAGCGGGGGCTCTACTTC.

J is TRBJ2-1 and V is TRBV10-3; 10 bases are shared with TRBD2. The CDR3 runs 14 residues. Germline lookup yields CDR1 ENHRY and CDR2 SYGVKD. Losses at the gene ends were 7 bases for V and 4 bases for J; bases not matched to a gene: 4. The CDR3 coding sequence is TGTGCCATCAAAGCGACTAGCGGGTACAATGAGCAGTTCTTC. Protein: CAIKATSGYNEQFF.

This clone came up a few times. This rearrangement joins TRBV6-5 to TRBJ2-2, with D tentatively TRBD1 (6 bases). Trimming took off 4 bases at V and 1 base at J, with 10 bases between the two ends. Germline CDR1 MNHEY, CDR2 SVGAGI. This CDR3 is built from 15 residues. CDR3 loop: CASSFDRRNTGELFF. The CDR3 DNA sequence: TGTGCCAGCAGTTTCGACAGGAGGAACACCGGGGAGCTGTTTTTT.

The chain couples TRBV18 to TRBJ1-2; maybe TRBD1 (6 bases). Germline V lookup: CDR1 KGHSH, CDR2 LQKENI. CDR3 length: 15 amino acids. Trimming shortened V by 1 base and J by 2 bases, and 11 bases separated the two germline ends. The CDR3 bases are TGTGCCAGCTCACCACTCCCAGGGGTGAACTATGGCTACACCTTC. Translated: CASSPLPGVNYGYTF.

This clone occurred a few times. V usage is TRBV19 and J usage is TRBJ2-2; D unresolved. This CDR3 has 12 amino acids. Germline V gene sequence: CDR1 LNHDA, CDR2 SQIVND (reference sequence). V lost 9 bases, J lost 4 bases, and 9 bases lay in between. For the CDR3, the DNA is TGTGCCAGCTGCTCGGGCACCGGGGAGCTGTTTTTT. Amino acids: CASCSGTGELFF. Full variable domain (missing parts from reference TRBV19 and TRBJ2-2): DGGITQSPKYLFRKEGQNVTLSCEQNLNHDAMYWYRQDPGQGLRLIYYSQIVNDFQKGDIAEGYSVSREKKESFPLTVTSAQKNPTAFYLCASCSGTGELFFGEGSRLTVL.

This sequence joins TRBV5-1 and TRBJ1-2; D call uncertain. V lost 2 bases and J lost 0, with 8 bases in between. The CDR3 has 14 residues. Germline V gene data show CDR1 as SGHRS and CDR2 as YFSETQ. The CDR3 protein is CASSFGTTNYGYTF. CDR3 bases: TGCGCCAGCAGCTTTGGCACCACTAACTATGGCTACACCTTC.

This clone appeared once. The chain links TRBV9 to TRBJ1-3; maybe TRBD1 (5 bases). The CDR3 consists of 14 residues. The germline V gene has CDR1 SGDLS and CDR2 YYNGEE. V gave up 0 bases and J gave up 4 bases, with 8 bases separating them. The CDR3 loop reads CASSVEGNGNTIYF. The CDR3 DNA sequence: TGTGCCAGCAGCGTAGAGGGGAACGGAAACACCATATATTTT.

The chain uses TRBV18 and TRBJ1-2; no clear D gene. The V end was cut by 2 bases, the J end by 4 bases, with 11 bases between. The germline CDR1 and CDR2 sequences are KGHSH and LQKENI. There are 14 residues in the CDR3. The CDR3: CASSPSRTLYGYTF. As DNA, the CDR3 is TGTGCCAGCTCACCAAGTAGGACTCTCTATGGCTACACCTTC.

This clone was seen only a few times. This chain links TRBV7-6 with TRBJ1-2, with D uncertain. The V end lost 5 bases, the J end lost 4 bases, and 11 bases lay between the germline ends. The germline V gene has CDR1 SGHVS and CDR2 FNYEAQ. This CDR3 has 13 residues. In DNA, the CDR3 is TGTGCCAGCAGCACACACCGCAGCTATGGCTACACCTTC. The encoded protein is CASSTHRSYGYTF.

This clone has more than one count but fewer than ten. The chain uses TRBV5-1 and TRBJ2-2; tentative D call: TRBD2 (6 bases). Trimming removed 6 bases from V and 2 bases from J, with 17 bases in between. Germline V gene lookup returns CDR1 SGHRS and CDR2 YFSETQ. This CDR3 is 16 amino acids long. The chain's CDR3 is CASTHLGGGNTGELFF. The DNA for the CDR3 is TGCGCCAGCACCCACCTCGGGGGAGGAAACACCGGGGAGCTGTTTTTT. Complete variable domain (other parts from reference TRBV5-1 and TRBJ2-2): KAGVTQTPRYLIKTRGQQVTLSCSPISGHRSVSWYQQTPGQGLQFLFEYFSETQRNKGNFPGRFSGRQFSNSRSEMNVSTLELGDSALYLCASTHLGGGNTGELFFGEGSRLTVL.

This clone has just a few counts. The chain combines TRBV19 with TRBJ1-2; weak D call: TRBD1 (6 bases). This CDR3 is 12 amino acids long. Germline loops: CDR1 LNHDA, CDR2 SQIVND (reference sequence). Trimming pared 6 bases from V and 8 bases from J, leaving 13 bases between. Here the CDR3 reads CASRLQGSGYTF. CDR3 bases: TGTGCCAGTAGGCTACAGGGAAGCGGCTACACCTTC.